A selection of T cell receptor beta chains follows, all from one sample in a study of blood T cell repertoires in COVID-19. Sequencing used immunoSEQ multiplex PCR; TCRdb keeps in-frame clones, though not all of them. The profile shows hundreds of thousands of clones, about nine tenths of them singletons. Specimen: PBMCs or T cells enriched from blood (not recorded which). The receptor set was obtained from a man aged 55 to 70 who had recovered from COVID-19. Each CDR3 is given with its conserved first and last residue. Fields, in order: J gene, V gene, D gene, clone size, CDR3 protein, CDR3 DNA. The D gene is left open where the match is weak. The listing skips clone size in some rows; elsewhere it reads once, few, many or a size class.

TRBJ1-2 | TRBV4-2 | TRBD1 | . | CTSSQRTLGQVGSYGYTF | TGTACCAGCAGCCAGCGAACATTGGGACAGGTAGGATCCTATGGCTACACCTTC
TRBJ1-5 | TRBV7-6 | . | . | CASSPQLGGRGQPQHF | TGTGCCAGCAGCCCCCAGCTCGGGGGGCGAGGTCAGCCCCAGCATTTT
TRBJ1-4 | TRBV15 | TRBD1 | . | CATSTRKRTGATNEKLFF | TGTGCCACCAGCACTCGTAAAAGAACAGGGGCAACTAATGAAAAACTGTTTTTT
TRBJ2-1 | TRBV11-3 | TRBD2 | . | CASSAGTGTSGNNEQFF | TGTGCCAGCAGCGCTGGAACTGGGACTAGCGGTAACAATGAGCAGTTCTTC
TRBJ2-7 | TRBV4-3 | . | . | CASSQAARDSSYEQYF | TGCGCCAGCAGCCAGGCCGCGCGGGACAGCTCCTACGAGCAGTACTTC
TRBJ2-1 | TRBV4-1 | TRBD2 | . | CASSQGLAGGPSYNEQFF | TGCGCCAGCAGCCAAGGGCTAGCGGGAGGGCCCTCCTACAATGAGCAGTTCTTC
TRBJ2-4 | TRBV18 | TRBD2 | . | CASSPRDGGGGWYF | TGTGCCAGCTCACCCCGGGACGGCGGCGGGGGTTGGTACTTC
TRBJ1-6 | TRBV28 | . | . | CASSLLHQGNSPLHF | TGTGCCAGCAGTTTACTCCACCAGGGTAATTCACCCCTCCACTTT
TRBJ1-1 | TRBV29-1 | . | . | CSVVVGTEAFF | TGCAGCGTTGTGGTCGGGACTGAAGCTTTCTTT
TRBJ1-1 | TRBV27 | TRBD1 | . | CASSFSVTGMEAFF | TGTGCCAGCAGTTTTTCGGTGACAGGGATGGAAGCTTTCTTT
TRBJ2-5 | TRBV18 | . | . | CASSLAGIQETQYF | TGTGCCAGCTCTTTGGCGGGGATTCAAGAGACCCAGTACTTC
TRBJ1-6 | TRBV13 | TRBD1 | . | CASSFGTGHIIGPNNSPLHF | TGTGCCAGCAGCTTCGGGACAGGTCACATTATAGGACCCAATAATTCACCCCTCCACTTT
TRBJ1-1 | TRBV4-1 | . | . | CASSQDAPRSGGTEAFF | TGCGCCAGCAGCCAAGATGCCCCTAGGTCGGGGGGCACTGAAGCTTTCTTT
TRBJ2-1 | TRBV5-6 | . | once | CASSLVSSYNEQFF | TGTGCCAGCAGCTTGGTGAGCTCCTACAATGAGCAGTTCTTC
TRBJ1-6 | TRBV11-3 | . | . | CASSLAGAGTPLHF | TGTGCCAGCAGCTTAGCAGGTGCCGGGACACCCCTCCACTTT
TRBJ2-2 | TRBV18 | TRBD1 | once | CASSPRTGNTGELFF | TGTGCCAGCTCACCACGGACAGGGAACACCGGGGAGCTGTTTTTT
TRBJ1-6 | TRBV6-1 | TRBD1 | . | CASSEVFRTGYSPLHF | TGTGCCAGCAGTGAAGTATTTAGGACAGGGTATTCACCCCTCCACTTT
TRBJ2-7 | TRBV5-6 | TRBD1 | once | CASSGGPGGYEQYF | TGTGCCAGCAGCGGGGGACCAGGGGGCTACGAGCAGTACTTC
TRBJ2-2 | TRBV4-2 | TRBD2 | once | CASSQGFAGGPGTGELFF | TGTGCCAGCAGCCAAGGATTCGCGGGGGGGCCGGGCACCGGGGAGCTGTTTTTT
TRBJ2-7 | TRBV4-1 | TRBD1 | . | CASSLLQGGEQYF | TGCGCCAGCAGCTTATTACAGGGGGGCGAGCAGTACTTC
TRBJ2-7 | TRBV27 | . | . | CASTRRGSSSYEQYF | TGTGCCAGCACGAGAAGGGGCTCAAGCTCCTACGAGCAGTACTTC
TRBJ2-2 | TRBV7-9 | TRBD2 | . | CASSLVAGLYTGELFF | TGTGCCAGCAGCTTGGTAGCGGGACTTTACACCGGGGAGCTGTTTTTT
TRBJ2-3 | TRBV11-2 | TRBD2 | . | CASSGAGLAGPSTDTQYF | TGTGCCAGCAGCGGAGCCGGGCTAGCGGGTCCTAGCACAGATACGCAGTATTTT
TRBJ1-2 | TRBV5-5 | . | . | CASSLAAGDTGYTF | TGTGCCAGCAGCTTGGCCGCAGGGGATACTGGCTACACCTTC
TRBJ2-5 | TRBV6-1 | TRBD2 | . | CASSESRLAGHQETQYF | TGTGCCAGCAGTGAAAGTCGACTAGCGGGCCACCAAGAGACCCAGTACTTC
TRBJ2-7 | TRBV3-1/TRBV3-2 | . | . | CASSRRGLSSYEQYF | TGTGCCAGCAGCCGGAGGGGGCTAAGCTCCTACGAGCAGTACTTC
TRBJ1-3 | TRBV4-3 | . | . | CASSQDLPSSLATSGNTIYF | TGCGCCAGCAGCCAAGATCTACCATCCAGTCTAGCGACCTCTGGAAACACCATATATTTT
TRBJ1-2 | TRBV5-6 | TRBD1 | . | CASSPGDRGYGYTF | TGTGCCAGCAGCCCCGGGGACAGGGGATATGGCTACACCTTC
TRBJ2-5 | TRBV14 | . | . | CASSQGRLVEETQYF | TGTGCCAGCAGCCAAGGGAGACTAGTCGAAGAGACCCAGTACTTC
TRBJ2-3 | TRBV6-6 | TRBD2 | few | CASSYSFGREEQYF | TGTGCCAGCAGTTACTCATTCGGGCGGGAGGAGCAGTATTTT
TRBJ1-2 | TRBV5-1 | . | . | CASSTAAGGNYGYTF | TGCGCCAGCAGTACAGCGGCGGGGGGCAACTATGGCTACACCTTC
TRBJ2-2 | TRBV29-1 | TRBD1 | once | CSARTGITGELFF | TGCAGCGCCCGGACAGGGATTACCGGGGAGCTGTTTTTT
TRBJ2-2 | TRBV5-4 | . | . | CASSPPQGSPGELFF | TGTGCCAGCAGCCCCCCTCAGGGAAGCCCCGGGGAGCTGTTTTTT
TRBJ1-2 | TRBV7-9 | TRBD1 | . | CASSLELTGVHVYGYTF | TGTGCCAGCAGCCTCGAGCTCACAGGGGTGCATGTCTATGGCTACACCTTC
TRBJ1-1 | TRBV3-1/TRBV3-2 | . | . | CASSQDGGAGSNTEAFF | TGTGCCAGCAGCCAAGACGGGGGTGCAGGTAGTAACACTGAAGCTTTCTTT
TRBJ2-7 | TRBV11-2 | . | . | CASSLGLTWGDKHYEQYF | TGTGCCAGCAGCTTAGGCCTAACGTGGGGAGACAAGCACTACGAGCAGTACTTC